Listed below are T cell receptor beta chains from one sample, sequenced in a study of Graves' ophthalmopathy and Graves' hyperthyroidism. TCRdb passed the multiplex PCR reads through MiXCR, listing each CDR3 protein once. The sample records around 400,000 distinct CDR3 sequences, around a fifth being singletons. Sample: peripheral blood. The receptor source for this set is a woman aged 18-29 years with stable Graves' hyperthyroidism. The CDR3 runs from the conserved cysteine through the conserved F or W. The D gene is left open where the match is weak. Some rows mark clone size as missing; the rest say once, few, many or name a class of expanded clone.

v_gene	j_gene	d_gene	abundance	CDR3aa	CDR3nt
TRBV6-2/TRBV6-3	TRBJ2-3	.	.	CASTRDLTDTQYF	TGTGCCAGCACCCGGGACCTCACAGATACGCAGTATTTT
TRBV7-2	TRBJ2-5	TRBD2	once	CASSLTSGMWETQYF	TGTGCCAGCAGCTTGACTAGCGGGATGTGGGAGACCCAGTACTTC
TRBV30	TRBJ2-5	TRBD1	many	CAWSRGFLETQYF	TGTGCCTGGAGCAGGGGGTTCCTGGAGACCCAGTACTTC
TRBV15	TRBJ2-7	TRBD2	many	CATSLLAANYEQYF	TGTGCCACCAGCCTACTAGCGGCTAACTACGAGCAGTACTTC
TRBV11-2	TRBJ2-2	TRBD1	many	CASSLQGAPGELFF	TGTGCCAGCAGCTTACAGGGGGCCCCCGGGGAGCTGTTTTTT
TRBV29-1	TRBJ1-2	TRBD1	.	CSVEGTGDIYGYTF	TGCAGCGTTGAGGGGACAGGCGACATCTATGGCTACACCTTC
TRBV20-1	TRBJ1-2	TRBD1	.	CSASGDRGHLGYTF	TGCAGTGCTAGTGGTGACAGGGGGCATCTTGGCTACACCTTC
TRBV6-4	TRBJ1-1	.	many	CASSDRGAPTEAFF	TGTGCCAGCAGTGACCGTGGGGCACCCACTGAAGCTTTCTTT
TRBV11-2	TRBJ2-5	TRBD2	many	CASSFLRLAWGPETQYF	TGTGCCAGCAGCTTCTTACGACTAGCGTGGGGTCCAGAGACCCAGTACTTC
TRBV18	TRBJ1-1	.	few	CASSPREYTEAFF	TGTGCCAGCTCACCGCGAGAGTACACTGAAGCTTTCTTT
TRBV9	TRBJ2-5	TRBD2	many	CASSVGGSETQYF	TGTGCCAGCAGCGTCGGCGGGAGTGAGACCCAGTACTTC
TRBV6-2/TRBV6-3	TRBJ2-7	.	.	CASGPWTAKSYEQYF	TGTGCCAGCGGCCCGTGGACAGCGAAGTCCTACGAGCAGTACTTC
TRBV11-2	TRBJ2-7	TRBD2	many	CASSWGGTVYEQYF	TGTGCCAGCAGCTGGGGAGGGACGGTCTACGAGCAGTACTTC
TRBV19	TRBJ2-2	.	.	CASSISGYTGELFF	TGTGCCAGTAGTATATCAGGGTACACCGGGGAGCTGTTTTTT
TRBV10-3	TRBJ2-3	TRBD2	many	CAISGGGSGSGDTQYF	TGTGCCATCAGTGGGGGAGGTAGCGGGAGCGGGGATACGCAGTATTTT
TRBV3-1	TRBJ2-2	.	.	CASRGRLNTGELFF	TGTGCCAGCAGAGGACGGCTGAACACCGGGGAGCTGTTTTTT
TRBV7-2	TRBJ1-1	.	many	CASSPEAVNTEAFF	TGTGCCAGCAGCCCCGAAGCCGTGAACACTGAAGCTTTCTTT
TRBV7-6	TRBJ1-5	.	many	CASSFSPAGNCNQPQHF	TGTGCCAGCAGCTTTAGCCCTGCGGGGAATTGCAATCAGCCCCAGCATTTT
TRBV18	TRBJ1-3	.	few	CASSPDLAFSGNTIYF	TGTGCCAGCTCACCAGATTTGGCCTTCTCTGGAAACACCATATATTTT
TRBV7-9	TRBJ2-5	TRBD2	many	CASSLARLAGVETQYF	TGTGCCAGCAGCTTAGCGCGCCTAGCGGGCGTAGAGACCCAGTACTTC
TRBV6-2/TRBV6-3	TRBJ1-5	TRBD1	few	CASSQGGFQPQHF	TGTGCCAGCAGCCAGGGGGGGTTCCAGCCCCAGCATTTT
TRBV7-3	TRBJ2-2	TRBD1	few	CASSQEGTGGLAFTGELFF	TGTGCCAGCAGCCAAGAAGGGACAGGGGGGTTAGCGTTCACCGGGGAGCTGTTTTTT
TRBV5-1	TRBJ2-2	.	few	CASSNLFTGPSNTGELFF	TGCGCCAGCAGCAATCTTTTTACAGGACCCTCGAACACCGGGGAGCTGTTTTTT
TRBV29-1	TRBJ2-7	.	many	CSALTGSTHEQYF	TGCAGCGCCCTAACAGGGTCGACCCACGAGCAGTACTTC
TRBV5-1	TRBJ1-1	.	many	CASRGRTGNTEAFF	TGCGCCAGCAGGGGACGAACAGGGAACACTGAAGCTTTCTTT
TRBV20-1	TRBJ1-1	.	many	CSARVPGVYTEAFF	TGCAGTGCTAGAGTCCCAGGGGTCTACACTGAAGCTTTCTTT
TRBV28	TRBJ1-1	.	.	CAFTQRGRTEAFF	TGTGCCTTCACGCAGAGGGGTCGGACTGAAGCTTTCTTT
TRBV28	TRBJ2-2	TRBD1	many	CASRGQGGTGELFF	TGTGCCAGCAGGGGACAGGGGGGCACCGGGGAGCTGTTTTTT
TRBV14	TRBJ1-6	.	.	CASSTAHSSYNSPLHF	TGTGCCAGCAGTACCGCACACAGCTCCTATAATTCACCCCTCCACTTT
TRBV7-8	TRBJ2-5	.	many	CASSPRRAAGTQYF	TGTGCCAGCAGCCCGCGGAGGGCGGCCGGGACCCAGTACTTC
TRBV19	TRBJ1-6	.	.	CASSKFGDPPNSPLHF	TGTGCCAGTAGTAAATTCGGGGACCCACCGAATTCACCCCTCCACTTT
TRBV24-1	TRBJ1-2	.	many	CATSDPRGPGHGYTF	TGTGCCACCAGTGACCCACGGGGGCCGGGGCATGGCTACACCTTC
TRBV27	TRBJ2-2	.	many	CASSSANTGELFF	TGTGCCAGCAGTTCCGCGAACACCGGGGAGCTGTTTTTT
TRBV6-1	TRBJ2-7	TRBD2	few	CASSQMSGGAYEQYF	TGTGCCAGCAGCCAGATGAGCGGGGGGGCCTACGAGCAGTACTTC
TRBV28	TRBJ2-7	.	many	CASSFLQGREQYF	TGTGCCAGCAGTTTCCTACAGGGCAGGGAGCAGTACTTC
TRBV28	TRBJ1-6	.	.	CASSVTGSSPLHF	TGTGCCAGCAGTGTTACAGGGTCCTCACCCCTCCACTTT
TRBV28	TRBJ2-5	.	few	CASNSLNQATQYF	TGTGCCAGCAACTCCCTAAACCAGGCTACCCAGTACTTC
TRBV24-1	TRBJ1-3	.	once	CATSGGAQSSGNTIYF	TGTGCCACCAGTGGTGGGGCCCAAAGCTCTGGAAACACCATATATTTT
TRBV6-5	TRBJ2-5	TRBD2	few	CASSLRGTNEETQYF	TGTGCCAGCAGTTTGCGCGGGACTAATGAAGAGACCCAGTACTTC
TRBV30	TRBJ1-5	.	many	CAWGLGPSEPQHF	TGTGCCTGGGGGCTGGGGCCTTCGGAGCCCCAGCATTTT
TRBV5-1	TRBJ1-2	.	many	CASSLGQGVSYGYTF	TGCGCCAGCAGCTTGGGGCAGGGCGTAAGCTATGGCTACACCTTC
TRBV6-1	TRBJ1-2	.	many	CASSEAKRAYGYTF	TGTGCCAGCAGTGAAGCCAAAAGGGCCTATGGCTACACCTTC
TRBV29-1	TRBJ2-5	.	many	CSVGGVQETQYF	TGCAGCGTCGGGGGAGTCCAAGAGACCCAGTACTTC
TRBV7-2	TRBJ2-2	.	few	CASSLAPGGGELFF	TGTGCCAGCAGCTTAGCACCCGGGGGCGGGGAGCTGTTTTTT
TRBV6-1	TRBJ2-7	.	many	CASSRRRDSTYEQYF	TGTGCCAGCAGTCGCCGGCGGGACAGCACTTACGAGCAGTACTTC
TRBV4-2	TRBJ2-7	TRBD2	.	CASSHIAGTSGKYEQYF	TGTGCCAGCAGCCACATAGCTGGGACTAGCGGCAAATACGAGCAGTACTTC
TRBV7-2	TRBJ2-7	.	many	CASSLAQGFYEQYF	TGTGCCAGCAGCTTAGCGCAGGGGTTCTACGAGCAGTACTTC
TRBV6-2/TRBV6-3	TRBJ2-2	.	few	CASSPSRGTGELFF	TGTGCCAGCAGCCCGTCGAGGGGGACCGGGGAGCTGTTTTTT
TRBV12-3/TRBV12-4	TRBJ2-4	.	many	CASSPLRAKNIKYF	TGTGCCAGCAGTCCCCTAAGGGCCAAAAACATTAAGTACTTC
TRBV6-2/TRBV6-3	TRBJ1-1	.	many	CASSYSGTPLGTEAFF	TGTGCCAGCAGTTACTCCGGGACACCCCTGGGCACTGAAGCTTTCTTT
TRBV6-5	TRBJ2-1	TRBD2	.	CASSLGLAEYNEQFF	TGTGCCAGCAGCTTAGGACTAGCGGAGTACAATGAGCAGTTCTTC
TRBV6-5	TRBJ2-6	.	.	CASSYTGTGANVLTF	TGTGCCAGCAGTTACACGGGCACTGGGGCCAACGTCCTGACTTTC
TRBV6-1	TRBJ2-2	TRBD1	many	CASRETGRNTGELFF	TGTGCCAGCAGAGAGACAGGGAGGAACACCGGGGAGCTGTTTTTT
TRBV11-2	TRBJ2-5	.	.	CASSLAYDPWETQYF	TGTGCCAGCAGCTTAGCCTACGATCCATGGGAGACCCAGTACTTC
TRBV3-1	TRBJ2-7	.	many	CASSPGTRSSEQYF	TGTGCCAGCAGCCCCGGGACCAGGTCCTCCGAGCAGTACTTC
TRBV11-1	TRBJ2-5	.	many	CASSLESASWETQYF	TGTGCCAGCAGCTTAGAATCGGCCTCTTGGGAGACCCAGTACTTC
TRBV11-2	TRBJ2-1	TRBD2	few	CASSSPPGSGRRNEQFF	TGTGCCAGCAGCTCTCCCCCTGGTAGCGGGAGAAGGAATGAGCAGTTCTTC
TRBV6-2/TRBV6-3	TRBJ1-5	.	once	CASSYRQDNQPQHF	TGTGCCAGCAGTTACCGACAGGACAATCAGCCCCAGCATTTT
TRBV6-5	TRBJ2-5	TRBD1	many	CASSFRDRQETQYF	TGTGCCAGCAGTTTCCGGGACAGACAAGAGACCCAGTACTTC
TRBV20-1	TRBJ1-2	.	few	CSASRTSTNYGYTF	TGCAGTGCTAGTCGGACATCGACGAACTATGGCTACACCTTC